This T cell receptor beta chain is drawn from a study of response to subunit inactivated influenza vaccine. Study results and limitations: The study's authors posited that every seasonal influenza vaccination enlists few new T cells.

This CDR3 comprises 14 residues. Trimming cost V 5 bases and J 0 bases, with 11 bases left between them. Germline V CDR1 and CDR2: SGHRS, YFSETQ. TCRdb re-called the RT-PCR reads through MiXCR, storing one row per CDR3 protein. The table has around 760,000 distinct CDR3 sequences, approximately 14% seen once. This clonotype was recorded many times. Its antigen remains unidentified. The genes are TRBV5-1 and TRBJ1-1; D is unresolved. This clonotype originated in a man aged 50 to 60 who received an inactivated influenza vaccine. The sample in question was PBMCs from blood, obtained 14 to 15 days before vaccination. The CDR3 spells CASRRTGMNTEAFF. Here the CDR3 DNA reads TGCGCCAGCAGGAGGACGGGGATGAACACTGAAGCTTTCTTT.